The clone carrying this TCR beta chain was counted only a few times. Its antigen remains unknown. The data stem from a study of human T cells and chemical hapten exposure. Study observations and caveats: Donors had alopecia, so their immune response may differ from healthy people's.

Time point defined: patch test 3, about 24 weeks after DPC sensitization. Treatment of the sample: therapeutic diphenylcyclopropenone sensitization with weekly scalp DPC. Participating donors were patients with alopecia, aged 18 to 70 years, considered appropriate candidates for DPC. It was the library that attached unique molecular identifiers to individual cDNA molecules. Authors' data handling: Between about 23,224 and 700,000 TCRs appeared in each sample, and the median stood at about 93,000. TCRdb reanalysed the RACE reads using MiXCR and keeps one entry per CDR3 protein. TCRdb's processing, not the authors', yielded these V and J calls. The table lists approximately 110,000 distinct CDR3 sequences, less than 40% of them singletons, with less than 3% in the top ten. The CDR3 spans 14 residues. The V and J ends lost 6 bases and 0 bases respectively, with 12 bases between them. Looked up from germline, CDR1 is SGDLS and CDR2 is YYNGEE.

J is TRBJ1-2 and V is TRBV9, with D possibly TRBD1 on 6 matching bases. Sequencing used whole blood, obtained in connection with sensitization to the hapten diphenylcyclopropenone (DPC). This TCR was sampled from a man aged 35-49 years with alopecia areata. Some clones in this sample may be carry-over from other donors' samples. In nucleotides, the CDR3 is TGTGCCAGCACAGGGGTCTCAGCTAACTATGGCTACACCTTC. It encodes CASTGVSANYGYTF.